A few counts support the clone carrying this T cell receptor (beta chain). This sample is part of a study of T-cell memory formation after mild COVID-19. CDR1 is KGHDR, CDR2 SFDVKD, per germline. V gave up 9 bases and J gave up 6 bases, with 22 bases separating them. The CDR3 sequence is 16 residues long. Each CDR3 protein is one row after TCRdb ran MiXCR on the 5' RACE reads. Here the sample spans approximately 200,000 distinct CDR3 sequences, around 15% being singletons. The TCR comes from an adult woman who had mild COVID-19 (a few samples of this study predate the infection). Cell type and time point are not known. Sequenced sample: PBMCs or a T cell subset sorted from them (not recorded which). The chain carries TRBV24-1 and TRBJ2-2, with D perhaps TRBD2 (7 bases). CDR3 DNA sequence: TGTGCCACCCCGAGGGGGGCGGGAGTAGGATCCGGGGAGCTGTTTTTT. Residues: CATPRGAGVGSGELFF.